Here is one T cell receptor (beta chain) with its context. The antigen it binds to is not known. No quality values exist for individual bases; no much larger clone is one base distant. The sample comes from a study of blood T cell repertoires in COVID-19 (dated by TCRdb to about 2020). Broadly, across the study: Collaborator samples came from the United States, Italy and Spain and covered acute and convalescent phases of COVID-19. The material from the prospective study consisted of cDNA or gDNA derived from T cells, B-cell-depleted T cells, or PBMCs. Subjects who had been exposed to COVID-19, were actively infected with it, or had recovered from it provided the deeply sampled blood TCRbeta repertoires that made up the dataset. The repertoires were made available in a free public database intended to serve as a resource for research on the immune response to SARS-CoV-2. Samples were obtained from the ongoing ImmuneRACE study (first 160 participants) and from approximately 1,200 subjects provided by 6 global collaborators. The sample metadata nearly always contained a de-identified subject ID, COVID-19 status, age in years and sex. HLA class I and class II types, where available, came from metadata supplied by the sample provider rather than from assay-based typing. Broader findings and caveats from the paper: The quantity of clinical and demographic metadata differed by source and by participant and was supplied without curation.

TCRbeta CDR3 regions were amplified from genomic DNA by means of the immunoSEQ Assay, a bias-controlled multiplex PCR. The original pipeline was this. The number of nucleated cells in each sample was estimated from the amplification of reference gene primers within the assay. To quantify the absolute abundance of each unique TCRbeta CDR3 rearrangement, sequence reads were collapsed and filtered. Productive Simpson clonality was computed per sample as the square root of Simpson's diversity index over productive rearrangements. In its TCRdb copy, this immuneACCESS table keeps in-frame sequences only and misses some clones. Where compared with another copy, unresolved V genes explain less than half of these, and the others have no known cause. V, J and clone size are taken as reported in that table, and D and trimming were inferred from the DNA itself. In this sample the table shows about 400,000 clones, about 90% of which occur a single time. Of the sample, around 1.7% falls within the top ten clones.

From cysteine to phenylalanine, the CDR3 is 13 amino acids long. Only the CDR3 DNA is retained, 39 bases long and in frame from the first base. The CDR1 and CDR2 encoded by the germline V gene are ENHRY and SYGVKD. V is reduced by 7 bases and J by 6 bases, leaving a spacing of 15 bases between them. Participants in the prospective study were aged about 18 to 95 years, lived in more than 20 United States geographic areas, and enrolled through a virtual design. In the prospective study, participants were assigned to cohorts based on the clinical history participants reported in a screening survey and a study questionnaire. For ImmuneRACE Cohort 3, a participant was defined as recovered based on two consecutive negative NP/OP PCR tests, clearance by a healthcare professional, or resolution of symptoms. Mobile phlebotomists in the prospective study collected whole blood, serum and a nasopharyngeal or oropharyngeal swab from every participant. Additional blood draws and questionnaires over a 2-month period could optionally be provided by prospective study participants. Before DNA extraction, prospective study blood samples were shipped either frozen or at room temperature.

Recombination connected TRBV10-3 to TRBJ1-1; the D gene remains uncertain. Specimen: PBMCs or T cells enriched from blood (not recorded which). The receptor was isolated from a woman aged 25 to 45 who had recovered from COVID-19. The CDR3 region reads CAIIADPGAEAFF. The DNA is as follows: TGTGCCATCATCGCCGACCCCGGGGCTGAAGCTTTCTTT.